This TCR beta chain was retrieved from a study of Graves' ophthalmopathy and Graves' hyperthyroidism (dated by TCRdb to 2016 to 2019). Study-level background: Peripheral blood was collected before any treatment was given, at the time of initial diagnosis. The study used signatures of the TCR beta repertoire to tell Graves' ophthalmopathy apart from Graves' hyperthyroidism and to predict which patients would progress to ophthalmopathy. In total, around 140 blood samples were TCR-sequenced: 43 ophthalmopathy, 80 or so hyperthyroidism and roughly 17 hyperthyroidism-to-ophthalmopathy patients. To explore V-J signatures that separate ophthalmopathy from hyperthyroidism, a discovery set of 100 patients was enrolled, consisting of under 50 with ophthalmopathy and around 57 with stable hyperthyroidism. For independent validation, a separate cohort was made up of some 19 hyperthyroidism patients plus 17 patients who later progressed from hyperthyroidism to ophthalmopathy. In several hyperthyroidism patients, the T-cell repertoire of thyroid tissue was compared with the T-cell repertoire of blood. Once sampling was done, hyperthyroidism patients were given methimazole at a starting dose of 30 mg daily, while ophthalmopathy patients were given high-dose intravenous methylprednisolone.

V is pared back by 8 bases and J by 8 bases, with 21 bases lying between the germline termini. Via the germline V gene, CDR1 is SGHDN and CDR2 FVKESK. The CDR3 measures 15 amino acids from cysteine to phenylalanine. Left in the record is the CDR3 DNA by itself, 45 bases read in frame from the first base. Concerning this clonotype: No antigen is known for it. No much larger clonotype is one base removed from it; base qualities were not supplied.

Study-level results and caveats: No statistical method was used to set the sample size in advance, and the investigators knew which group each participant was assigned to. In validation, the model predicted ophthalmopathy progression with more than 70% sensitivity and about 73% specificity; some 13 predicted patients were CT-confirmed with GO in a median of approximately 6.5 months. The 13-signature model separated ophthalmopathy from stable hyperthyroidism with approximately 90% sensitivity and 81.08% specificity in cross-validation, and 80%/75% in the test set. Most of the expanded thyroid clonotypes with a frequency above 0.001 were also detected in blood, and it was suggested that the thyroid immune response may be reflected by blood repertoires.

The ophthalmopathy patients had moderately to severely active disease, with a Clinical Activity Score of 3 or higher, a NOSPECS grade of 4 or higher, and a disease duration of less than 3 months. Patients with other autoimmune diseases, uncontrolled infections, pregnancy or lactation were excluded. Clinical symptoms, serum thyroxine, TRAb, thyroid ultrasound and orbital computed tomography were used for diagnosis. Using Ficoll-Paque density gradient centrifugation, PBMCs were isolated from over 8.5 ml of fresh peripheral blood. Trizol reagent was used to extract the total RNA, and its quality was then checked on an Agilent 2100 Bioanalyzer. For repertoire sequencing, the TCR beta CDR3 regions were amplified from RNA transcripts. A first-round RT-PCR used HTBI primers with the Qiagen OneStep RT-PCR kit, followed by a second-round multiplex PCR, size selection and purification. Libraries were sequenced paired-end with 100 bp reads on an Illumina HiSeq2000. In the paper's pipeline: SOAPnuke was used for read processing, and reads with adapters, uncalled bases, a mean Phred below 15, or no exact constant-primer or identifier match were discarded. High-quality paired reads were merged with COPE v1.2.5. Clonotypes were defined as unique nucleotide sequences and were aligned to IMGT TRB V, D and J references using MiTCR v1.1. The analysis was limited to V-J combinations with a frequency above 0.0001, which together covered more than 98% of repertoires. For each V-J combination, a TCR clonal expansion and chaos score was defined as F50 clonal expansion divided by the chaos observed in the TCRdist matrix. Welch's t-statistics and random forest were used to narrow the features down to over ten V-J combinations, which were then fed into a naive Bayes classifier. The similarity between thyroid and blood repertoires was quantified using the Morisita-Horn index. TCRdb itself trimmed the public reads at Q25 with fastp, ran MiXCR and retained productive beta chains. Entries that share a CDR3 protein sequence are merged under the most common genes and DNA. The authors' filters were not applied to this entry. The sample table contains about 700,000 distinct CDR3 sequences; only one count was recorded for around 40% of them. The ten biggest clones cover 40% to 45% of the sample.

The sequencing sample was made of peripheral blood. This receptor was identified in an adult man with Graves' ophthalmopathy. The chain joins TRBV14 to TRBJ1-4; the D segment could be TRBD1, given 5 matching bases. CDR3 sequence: CASSPSGPPWEKLFF. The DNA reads TGTGCCAGCTCACCCTCGGGACCCCCCTGGGAAAAACTGTTTTTT.